A single sample is the source of the 26 T cell receptor beta chains below, sequenced in a study of identical twins. TCRdb re-derived calls from the 5' RACE reads in MiXCR, one entry per CDR3 protein. The sample has about 490,000 distinct CDR3 sequences; about 15% are singletons. The same sample was also used in a study of yellow fever vaccine responses in identical twins.

The sample taken for sequencing was CD4+ T cells sorted from blood. Receptor source: a woman aged 18-30 years in good health.

V gene TRBV19 combines with J gene TRBJ2-7; 9 bases agree with TRBD1. The germline gives CDR1 LNHDA, CDR2 SQIVND (reference sequence). The CDR3 is made up of 16 amino acids. V lost 4 bases, J lost 3 bases, and 10 bases stayed unmatched. The CDR3 is CASSNLPGQGFYEQYF. The CDR3 DNA is TGTGCCAGTAGTAACCTGCCGGGACAGGGATTCTACGAGCAGTACTTC.

The V call is TRBV10-3, the J call TRBJ2-5; D gene uncertain. CDR1 and CDR2 (germline): ENHRY, SYGVKD. V was shortened by 4 bases and J by 2 bases, with 8 bases between the two germline ends. The CDR3 is 13 residues long. The CDR3 here is CAISVGLQETQYF. The CDR3 nucleotides are TGTGCCATCAGTGTGGGCCTACAAGAGACCCAGTACTTC.

J is TRBJ2-7 and V is TRBV15, with D possibly TRBD1 on 6 matching bases. This CDR3 region has 13 residues. The ends were cut back, 0 bases at V and 4 bases at J, with 7 bases in the middle. Looked up from germline, CDR1 is LNHNV and CDR2 is YYDKDF (reference sequence). The CDR3: CATSRDTGYEQYV. Here the CDR3 DNA reads TGTGCCACCAGCAGAGATACAGGGTACGAGCAGTACGTC.

This clonotype was seen more than once but under ten times. The V gene is TRBV20-1, the J gene TRBJ2-3; 7 bases are shared with TRBD2. J was trimmed by 4 bases and V by 0 bases; bases with no gene match: 7. This CDR3 has 15 residues. The germline V gene has CDR1 DFQATT and CDR2 SNEGSKA (reference sequence). The CDR3 is CSARDPGGSPDTQYF. In DNA form, the CDR3 reads TGCAGTGCTAGAGATCCTGGCGGGAGTCCAGATACGCAGTATTTT.

The rearrangement joins TRBV12-3 or TRBV12-4 to TRBJ2-2, with 8 bases matching TRBD2. The CDR3 is 16 residues long. The V gene end was trimmed by 0 bases and the J gene end by 2 bases; junction bases not matched to a gene: 2. CDR3 sequence (DNA): TGTGCCAGCAGTTTAGCCGGGAGGGTTAACACCGGGGAGCTGTTTTTT. This encodes CASSLAGRVNTGELFF.

This clonotype was seen a handful of times. The CDR3 nucleotides read TGTGCCAGCAGTTCTAGCGGGAGGAACTCCTACGAGCAGTACTTC. Its translation is CASSSSGRNSYEQYF. The V and J genes are TRBV6-5 and TRBJ2-7, with TRBD2 identical over 11 bases. Germline V gene lookup returns CDR1 MNHEY and CDR2 SVGAGI. With 4 bases clipped from V and 0 bases from J, the junction kept 2 bases outside the gene matches. The CDR3 is 15 amino acids.

This clonotype was counted between two and nine times. The chain couples TRBV20-1 to TRBJ2-3; D uncertain. Germline V gives CDR1 DFQATT, CDR2 SNEGSKA (reference sequence). V was pared by 4 bases and J by 2 bases, with 7 bases between. CDR3 size: 12 residues. CDR3 in DNA: TGCAGTGCTATACTGGACACAGATACGCAGTATTTT. It encodes CSAILDTDTQYF.

CDR3: CASSPSRGNSYNEQFF. CDR3 in DNA: TGTGCCAGCAGTCCTTCCCGGGGGAACTCCTACAATGAGCAGTTCTTC. This sequence joins TRBV28 and TRBJ2-1; a possible D gene is TRBD2 (6 bases). The CDR3 has 16 amino acids. Germline CDR1 MDHEN, CDR2 SYDVKM. V lost 5 bases and J 0 bases, leaving 14 bases between the germline ends.

The table lists this clonotype with many counts. The V and J genes are TRBV12-3 or TRBV12-4 and TRBJ2-3; TRBD2 matches 8 bases. Losses at the gene ends were 3 bases for V and 6 bases for J; bases not matched to a gene: 5. The CDR3 is made up of 14 amino acids. The CDR3, as DNA: TGTGCCAGCAGTTTGACGGGAGGGGCGGATACGCAGTATTTT. Its protein product is CASSLTGGADTQYF.

This clonotype was counted a few times. The gene calls are TRBV13 and TRBJ1-1; 8 positions agree with TRBD1. The CDR3 is 16 amino acids. CDR1 and CDR2 (germline): PRHDT, FYEKMQ (reference sequence). After removal of 2 bases from V and 1 base from J, the junction contained 6 bases not matched to a gene. The chain's CDR3 is CASSLMDRAENTEAFF. The CDR3, as DNA: TGTGCCAGCAGCTTAATGGACAGGGCTGAGAACACTGAAGCTTTCTTT.

This rearrangement joins TRBV20-1 to TRBJ2-7, with no clear D. V lost 0 bases to trimming and J lost 7 bases, with 13 bases between them. CDR1 DFQATT and CDR2 SNEGSKA come from the germline V gene (reference sequence). This CDR3 region has 13 residues. The CDR3 DNA follows: TGCAGTGCTAGAGATGGTCGAAGTCCTGAGCAGTACGTC. Amino acids: CSARDGRSPEQYV.

This clonotype has a handful of counts. V gene TRBV5-1 combines with J gene TRBJ2-3; 7 bases match TRBD2. With 4 bases clipped from V and 1 base from J, the junction kept 12 bases outside the gene matches. The V gene's germline CDR1 is SGHRS and CDR2 YFSETQ. This CDR3 spans 17 amino acids. CDR3 DNA sequence: TGCGCCAGCAGCCTTGGGGGAGGGAACCTCGGCACAGATACGCAGTATTTT. Protein sequence: CASSLGGGNLGTDTQYF.

The chain has TRBV7-7 and TRBJ2-5; TRBD2 matches at 7 bases. Germline CDR1 is SSHAT and CDR2 is FNYEAQ (reference sequence). With V trimmed by 6 bases and J by 5 bases, 6 bases remained unmatched. This CDR3 contains 13 residues. Here the CDR3 reads CASSRTSAETQYF. The CDR3 DNA reads TGTGCCAGCAGTCGTACTAGCGCGGAGACCCAGTACTTC.

This chain connects TRBV7-9 to TRBJ1-1; the match to TRBD1 covers 8 bases. Germline CDR1 reads SEHNR; CDR2 reads FQNEAQ (reference sequence). Losses at the gene ends were 5 bases for V and 1 base for J; bases not matched to a gene: 6. The CDR3 is 15 residues long. CDR3 in amino acids: CASSRRTGQNTEAFF. The CDR3 DNA reads as TGTGCCAGCAGCAGAAGGACAGGGCAGAACACTGAAGCTTTCTTT.

This clonotype was seen a handful of times. The chain joins TRBV20-1 to TRBJ1-6; D is unclear. The CDR3 loop spans 15 amino acids. Trimming removed 2 bases at V and 2 bases at J, with 10 bases between. CDR1 and CDR2 (germline): DFQATT, SNEGSKA (reference sequence). CDR3 DNA sequence: TGCAGTGCTAGACGTCCGGGAACCTATAATTCACCCCTCCACTTT. Amino acid sequence: CSARRPGTYNSPLHF.

This clonotype occurred a few times. The chain has TRBV5-1 and TRBJ1-1, with 8 bases identical to TRBD1. Germline V gives CDR1 SGHRS, CDR2 YFSETQ. The CDR3 has 16 residues. Germline trimming cut 1 base from V and 4 bases from J; bases unmatched to any gene: 9. CDR3: CASSLWAGGATTEAFF. The CDR3 coding sequence is TGCGCCAGCAGCTTGTGGGCAGGGGGCGCAACCACTGAAGCTTTCTTT.

The chain uses TRBV6-5 and TRBJ2-3; TRBD2 matches at 14 bases. After removal of 2 bases from V and 5 bases from J, the junction contained 12 bases not matched to a gene. Germline V gene sequence: CDR1 MNHEY, CDR2 SVGAGI. The CDR3 is 19 amino acids. CDR3 DNA: TGTGCCAGCAGTTACACGAGGCCGGGACTAGCGGGGGTGGTAGATACGCAGTATTTT. It is translated as CASSYTRPGLAGVVDTQYF.

The V gene is TRBV7-8, the J gene TRBJ2-7; 8 nucleotides match TRBD1. V was clipped by 4 bases and J by 0 bases; unmatched bases: 5. The CDR3 length is 15 residues. CDR1 SGHVS and CDR2 FQNEAQ come from the germline V gene. The CDR3 DNA sequence: TGTGCCAGCAGCTCGGACAGGGCCTTCTCCTACGAGCAGTACGTC. Translation gives CASSSDRAFSYEQYV.

This chain connects TRBV15 to TRBJ2-1; no reliable D call. The length of the CDR3 is 13 residues. Trimming shortened V by 2 bases and J by 10 bases, and 12 bases separated the two germline ends. CDR1 is LNHNV, CDR2 YYDKDF, per germline (reference sequence). The DNA of the CDR3 is TGTGCCACCAGCAGATCTGGCCCCGAAGAGCAGTTCTTC. Its protein product is CATSRSGPEEQFF.

The CDR3 DNA is TGTGCCATCAGTGAGTCAGGTGGGGGCCAAGAGACCCAGTACTTC. Translation: CAISESGGGQETQYF. The chain combines TRBV10-3 with TRBJ2-5; D is perhaps TRBD1 or TRBD2 (5 bases each). Germline CDR1 and CDR2: ENHRY and SYGVKD. This CDR3 has 15 amino acids. Trimming left V 0 bases short and J 1 base short, with 9 bases between.

A few counts support this clonotype. The chain couples TRBV12-3 or TRBV12-4 to TRBJ1-1; no reliable D call. Trimming took 7 bases from V and 5 from J, leaving 17 bases between them. The CDR3 extends over 14 amino acids. The CDR3 DNA reads as TGTGCCAGCAACCCCCGTGAGACCAGGACTGAAGCTTTCTTT. It codes for CASNPRETRTEAFF.

The rearrangement uses TRBV4-1 and TRBJ1-4; 11 bases match TRBD1. Germline V gene data show CDR1 as MGHRA and CDR2 as YSYEKL. This CDR3 comprises 15 residues. The ends lost 4 bases at V and 8 bases at J; junction bases unmatched: 6. The chain's CDR3 is CASSRPDRGREKLFF. The CDR3 nucleotides are TGCGCCAGCAGCCGCCCGGACAGGGGGCGGGAAAAACTGTTTTTT.

This clonotype was detected a few times. This chain uses TRBV20-1 with TRBJ2-3, with 9 nucleotides matching TRBD2. The germline gives CDR1 DFQATT, CDR2 SNEGSKA (reference sequence). With 6 bases clipped from V and 3 bases from J, the junction kept 13 bases outside the gene matches. There are 16 residues in the CDR3. CDR3 nucleotide sequence: TGCAGTGCCCCTCGGTTAGCGGGAGTTGCTACAGATACGCAGTATTTT. It translates to CSAPRLAGVATDTQYF.

CDR3 DNA: TGTGCCAGCAGCTTGGGGGTGACCAGCGGGGCACTGTTTTTT. As protein: CASSLGVTSGALFF. The chain uses TRBV5-6 and TRBJ2-2; 7 bases fit TRBD2. Germline lookup yields CDR1 SGHDT and CDR2 YYEEEE. The CDR3 spans 14 residues. V dropped 0 bases and J dropped 14; count of bases not matched to a gene: 10.

The J gene is TRBJ2-3, the V gene TRBV11-1; TRBD2 agrees at 16 bases. The junction had 5 bases not matched to a gene; V was cut back by 3 bases and J by 2 bases. Looked up from germline, CDR1 is SGHAT and CDR2 is FQDESV (reference sequence). The CDR3 is 18 residues long. The CDR3 DNA follows: TGTGCCAGCAGCTTCCGCGGGACTAGCGGGGGGGTCACAGATACGCAGTATTTT. Translated, it gives CASSFRGTSGGVTDTQYF.

CDR3 in amino acids: CASSETTSLETQYF. DNA for the CDR3: TGTGCCAGCAGTGAAACGACTAGTCTTGAGACCCAGTACTTC. V is TRBV25-1 and J is TRBJ2-5; tentatively, D is TRBD2 (6 bases). The V end was cut by 2 bases, the J end by 5 bases, with 12 bases between. This CDR3 comprises 14 residues. Germline CDR1 MGHDK, CDR2 SYGVNS.